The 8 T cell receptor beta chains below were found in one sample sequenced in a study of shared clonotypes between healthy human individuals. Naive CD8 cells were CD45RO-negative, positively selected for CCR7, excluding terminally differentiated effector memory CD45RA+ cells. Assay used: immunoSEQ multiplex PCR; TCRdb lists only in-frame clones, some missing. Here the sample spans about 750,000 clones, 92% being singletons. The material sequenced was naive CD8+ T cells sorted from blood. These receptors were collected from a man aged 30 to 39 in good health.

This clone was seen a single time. CDR3 nucleotides: TGTGCCAGTAGTGTCCGGACAGGGTCCCCGACAGATACGCAGTATTTT. It encodes CASSVRTGSPTDTQYF. The V call is TRBV19, the J call TRBJ2-3, with TRBD1 identical over 8 bases. The CDR3 loop spans 16 amino acids. The V gene end was trimmed by 5 bases and the J gene end by 3 bases; junction bases not matched to a gene: 10. CDR1 is LNHDA and CDR2 is SQIVND in the germline V gene (reference sequence).

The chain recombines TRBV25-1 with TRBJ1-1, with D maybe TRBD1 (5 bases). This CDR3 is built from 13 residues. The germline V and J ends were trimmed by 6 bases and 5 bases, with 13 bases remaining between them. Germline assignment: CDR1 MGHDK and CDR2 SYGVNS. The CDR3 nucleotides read TGTGCCAGCAGGACAGTGGGGGAGACTGAAGCTTTCTTT. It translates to CASRTVGETEAFF.

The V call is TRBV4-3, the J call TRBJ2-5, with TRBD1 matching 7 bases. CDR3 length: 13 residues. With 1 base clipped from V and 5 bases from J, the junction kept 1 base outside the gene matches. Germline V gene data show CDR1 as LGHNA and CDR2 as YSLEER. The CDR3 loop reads CASSQVTGETQYF. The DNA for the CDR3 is TGCGCCAGCAGCCAAGTGACAGGGGAGACCCAGTACTTC.

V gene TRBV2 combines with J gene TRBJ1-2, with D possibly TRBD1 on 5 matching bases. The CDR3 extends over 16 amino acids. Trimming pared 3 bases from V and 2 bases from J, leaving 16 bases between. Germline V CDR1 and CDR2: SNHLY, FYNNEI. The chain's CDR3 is CASSDTRARDNYGYTF. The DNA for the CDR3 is TGTGCCAGCAGTGACACCCGGGCCAGGGACAACTATGGCTACACCTTC. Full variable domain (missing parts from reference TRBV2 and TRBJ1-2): EPEVTQTPSHQVTQMGQEVILRCVPISNHLYFYWYRQILGQKVEFLVSFYNNEISEKSEIFDDQFSVERPDGSNFTLKIRSTKLEDSAMYFCASSDTRARDNYGYTFGSGTRLTVV.

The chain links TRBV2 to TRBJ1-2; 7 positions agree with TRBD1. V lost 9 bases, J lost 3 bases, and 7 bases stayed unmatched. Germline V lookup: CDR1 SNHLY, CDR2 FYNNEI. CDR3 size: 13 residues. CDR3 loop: CARISGTDYGYTF. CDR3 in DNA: TGTGCCAGAATCTCCGGGACAGACTATGGCTACACCTTC.

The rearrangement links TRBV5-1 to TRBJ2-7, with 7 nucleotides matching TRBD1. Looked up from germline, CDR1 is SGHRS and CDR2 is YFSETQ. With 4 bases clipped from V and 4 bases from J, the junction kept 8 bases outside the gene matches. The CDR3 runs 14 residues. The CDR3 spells CASSTRQGAYEQYF. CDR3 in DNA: TGCGCCAGCAGCACCCGACAGGGAGCGTACGAGCAGTACTTC.

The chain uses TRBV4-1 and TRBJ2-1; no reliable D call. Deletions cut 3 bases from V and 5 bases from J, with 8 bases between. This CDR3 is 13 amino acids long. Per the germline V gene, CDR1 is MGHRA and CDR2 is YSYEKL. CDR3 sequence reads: CASSHANNNEQFF. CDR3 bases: TGCGCCAGCAGCCACGCGAATAACAATGAGCAGTTCTTC.

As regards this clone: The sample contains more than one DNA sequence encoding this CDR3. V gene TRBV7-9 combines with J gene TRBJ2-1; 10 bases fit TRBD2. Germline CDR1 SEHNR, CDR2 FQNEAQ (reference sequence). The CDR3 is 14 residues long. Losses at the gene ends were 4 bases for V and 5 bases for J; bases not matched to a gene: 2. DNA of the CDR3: TGTGCCAGCAGCTCAGGACTAGCGGACAATGAGCAGTTCTTC. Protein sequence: CASSSGLADNEQFF.